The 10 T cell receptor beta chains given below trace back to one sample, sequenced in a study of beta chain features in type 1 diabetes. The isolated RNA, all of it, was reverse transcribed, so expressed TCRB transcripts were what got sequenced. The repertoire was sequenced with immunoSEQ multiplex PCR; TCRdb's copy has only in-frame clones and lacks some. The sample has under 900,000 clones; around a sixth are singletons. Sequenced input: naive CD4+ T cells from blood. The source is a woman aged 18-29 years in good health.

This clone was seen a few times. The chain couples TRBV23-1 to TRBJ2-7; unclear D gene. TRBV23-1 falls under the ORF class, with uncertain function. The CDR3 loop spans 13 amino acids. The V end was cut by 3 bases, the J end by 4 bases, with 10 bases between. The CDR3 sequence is CASSHLYSYEQYF. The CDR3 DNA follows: TGCGCCAGCAGTCATTTATACTCGTACGAGCAGTACTTC.

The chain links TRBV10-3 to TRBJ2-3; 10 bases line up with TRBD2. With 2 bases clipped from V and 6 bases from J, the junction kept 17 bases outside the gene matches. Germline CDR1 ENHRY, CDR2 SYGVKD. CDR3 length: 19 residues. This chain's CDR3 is CAISEMLGASGSQVDTQYF. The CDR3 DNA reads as TGTGCCATCAGTGAGATGTTGGGCGCTAGCGGGAGCCAGGTGGATACGCAGTATTTT.

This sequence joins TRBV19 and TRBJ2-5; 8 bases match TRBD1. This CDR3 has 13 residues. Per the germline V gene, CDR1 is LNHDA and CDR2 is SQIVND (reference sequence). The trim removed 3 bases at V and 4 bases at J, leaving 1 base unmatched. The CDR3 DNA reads TGTGCCAGTAGTATCAGGGGGCGAGAGACCCAGTACTTC. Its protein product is CASSIRGRETQYF.

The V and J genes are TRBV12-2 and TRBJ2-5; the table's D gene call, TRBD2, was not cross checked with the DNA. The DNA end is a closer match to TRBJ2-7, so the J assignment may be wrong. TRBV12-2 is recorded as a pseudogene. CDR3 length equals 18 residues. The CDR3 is CASRLENGLREVDYEQYF. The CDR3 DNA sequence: TGTGCAAGTCGCTTAGAAAATGGCTTACGGGAGGTCGACTACGAGCAGTACTTC.

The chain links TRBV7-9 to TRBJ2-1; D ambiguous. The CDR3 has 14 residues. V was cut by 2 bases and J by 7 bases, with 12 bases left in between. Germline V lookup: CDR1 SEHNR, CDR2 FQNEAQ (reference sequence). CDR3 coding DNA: TGTGCCAGCAGCTTAACCCCAGCCTTAAATGAGCAGTTCTTC. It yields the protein CASSLTPALNEQFF.

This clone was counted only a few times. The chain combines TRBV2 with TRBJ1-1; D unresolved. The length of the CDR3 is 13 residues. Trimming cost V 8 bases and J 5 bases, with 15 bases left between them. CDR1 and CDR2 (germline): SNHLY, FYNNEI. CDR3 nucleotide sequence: TGTGCCAGCGGCGGTCTAATGGGAACTGAAGCTTTCTTT. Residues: CASGGLMGTEAFF.

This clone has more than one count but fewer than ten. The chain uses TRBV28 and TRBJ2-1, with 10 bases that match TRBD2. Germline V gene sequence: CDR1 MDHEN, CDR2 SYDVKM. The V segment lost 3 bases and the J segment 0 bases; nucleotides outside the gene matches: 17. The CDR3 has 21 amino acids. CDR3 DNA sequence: TGTGCCAGCAGTTTTTGGGTGACTAGCGGGTATGGGGGAGGCTCCTACAATGAGCAGTTCTTC. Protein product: CASSFWVTSGYGGGSYNEQFF.

CDR3 protein: CASSPPGGLYEQYF. As DNA, the CDR3 is TGTGCCAGCAGCCCTCCGGGAGGTCTCTACGAGCAGTACTTC. The rearrangement links TRBV9 to TRBJ2-7; 7 bases match TRBD2. Trimming at V came to 4 bases and at J to 3 bases, leaving 7 bases not matched to a gene. Germline V gene data show CDR1 as SGDLS and CDR2 as YYNGEE. The CDR3 spans 14 residues.

The CDR3 DNA reads as TGTGCCAGCAGTGGACTAGCGGGCGTCAATGAGCAGTTCTTC. This translates into CASSGLAGVNEQFF. This chain links TRBV25-1 with TRBJ2-1; 10 bases map to TRBD2. This CDR3 contains 14 residues. CDR1 MGHDK and CDR2 SYGVNS come from the germline V gene. The trim removed 4 bases at V and 6 bases at J, leaving 3 bases unmatched.

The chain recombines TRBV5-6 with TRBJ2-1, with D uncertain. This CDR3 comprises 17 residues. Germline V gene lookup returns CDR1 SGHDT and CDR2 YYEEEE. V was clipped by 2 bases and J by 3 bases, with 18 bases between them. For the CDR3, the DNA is TGTGCCAGCAGCTTTTCTCTTCGGGCCTACGGCTACAATGAGCAGTTCTTC. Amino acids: CASSFSLRAYGYNEQFF.